One sample yielded the 2 T cell receptor beta chains listed below, sequenced in a study of identical twins. Each CDR3 protein gets one entry after TCRdb re-called the 5' RACE reads with MiXCR. The data hold fewer than 500,000 distinct CDR3 sequences, with approximately 24% observed a single time. These same records also appear under a second study, on T cells expressing NK-cell markers.

The sample consisted of CD4+ T cells sorted from blood. The source of these receptors is a young woman in good health.

This chain connects TRBV7-3 to TRBJ1-1; D remains ambiguous. V lost 5 bases and J lost 3, with 13 bases in between. The CDR3 length is 14 residues. Looked up from germline, CDR1 is SGHTA and CDR2 is FQGTGA. The CDR3 DNA reads TGTGCCAGCAGCCCCACGTTGTGGGACACTGAAGCTTTCTTT. Translating it yields CASSPTLWDTEAFF.

This clonotype was counted a few times. V usage is TRBV3-1 and J usage is TRBJ2-1, with no clear D. This CDR3 region has 14 residues. Trimming took 3 bases from V and 4 from J, leaving 10 bases between them. Germline V gene lookup returns CDR1 LGHDT and CDR2 YNNKEL (reference sequence). CDR3 sequence reads: CASSHSGGYNEQFF. The CDR3 DNA sequence: TGTGCCAGCAGCCACTCTGGCGGATACAATGAGCAGTTCTTC.